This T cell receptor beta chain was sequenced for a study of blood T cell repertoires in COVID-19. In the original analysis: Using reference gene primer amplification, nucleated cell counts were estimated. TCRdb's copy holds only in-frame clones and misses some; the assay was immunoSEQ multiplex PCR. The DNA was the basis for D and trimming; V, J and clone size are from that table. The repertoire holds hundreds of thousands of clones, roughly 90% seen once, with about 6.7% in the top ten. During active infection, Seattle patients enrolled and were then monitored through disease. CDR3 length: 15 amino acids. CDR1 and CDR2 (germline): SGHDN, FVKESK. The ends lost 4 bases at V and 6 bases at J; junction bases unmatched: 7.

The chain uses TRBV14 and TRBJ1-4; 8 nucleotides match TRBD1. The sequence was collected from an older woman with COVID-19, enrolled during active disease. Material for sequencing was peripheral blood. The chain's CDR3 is CASSLLQGAHEKLFF. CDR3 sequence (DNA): TGTGCCAGCAGCCTTTTGCAGGGGGCTCATGAAAAACTGTTTTTT.